These 13 T cell receptor beta chains originate from one sample sequenced in a study of T cells in Graves' hyperthyroidism and ophthalmopathy. RNA transcripts yielded amplified TCR beta CDR3 regions. The TCR CDR3 first-round RT-PCR relied on the HTBI primer set. TCRdb re-analysed the multiplex PCR reads in MiXCR, keeping a single row per CDR3 protein. The profile shows 450,000 to 650,000 distinct CDR3 sequences, approximately 15% of them singletons. Specimen: blood. Receptors originate from a woman aged 18-30 years with Graves' ophthalmopathy.

This clonotype was detected many times. The chain couples TRBV30 to TRBJ2-1, with D possibly being TRBD2 (6 bases). Germline lookup yields CDR1 GTSNPN and CDR2 SVGIG (reference sequence). The CDR3 is made up of 13 amino acids. V dropped 5 bases and J dropped 7 bases, with 15 bases sitting between them. CDR3 nucleotide sequence: TGTGCCTGGGCCTCGGGGGACCGGAATGAGCAGTTCTTC. Amino acid sequence: CAWASGDRNEQFF.

This clonotype came up many times. This chain links TRBV10-3 with TRBJ2-1; 9 bases agree with TRBD2. Trimming cost V 3 bases and J 7 bases; bases outside gene matches: 7. This CDR3 region has 15 residues. Germline-derived CDR1 and CDR2 are ENHRY and SYGVKD. DNA for the CDR3: TGTGCCATCAGTGACTGGGGCGGGAGGGCAAATGAGCAGTTCTTC. This translates into CAISDWGGRANEQFF.

This clonotype was seen a few times. The CDR3, as DNA: TGTGCCACCAGGGGAGTTTCCTCTGGGGCCAACGTCCTGACTTTC. This gives the protein CATRGVSSGANVLTF. The chain employs TRBV15 and TRBJ2-6; TRBD2 might be the D (5 bases). Germline CDR1 is LNHNV and CDR2 is YYDKDF (reference sequence). The CDR3 is 15 amino acids. With 6 bases removed from V and 0 bases from J, the gap between germline ends came to 9 bases.

V usage is TRBV24-1 and J usage is TRBJ2-3; 7 bases map to TRBD2. V was pared by 2 bases and J by 3 bases, with 10 bases of the junction left unmatched. This CDR3 has 17 residues. Germline V lookup: CDR1 KGHDR, CDR2 SFDVKD. This chain's CDR3 is CATSDYRGPGGTDTQYF. The CDR3 DNA follows: TGTGCCACCAGTGATTACCGGGGCCCGGGGGGAACAGATACGCAGTATTTT.

This clonotype was recorded many times. CDR3 loop: CAAGPSGHQPQHF. CDR3 DNA sequence: TGTGCTGCGGGCCCCTCGGGCCATCAGCCCCAGCATTTT. The chain joins TRBV10-3 to TRBJ1-5; no definite D call. The CDR3 extends over 13 amino acids. The germline V gene has CDR1 ENHRY and CDR2 SYGVKD.

This clonotype appeared many times. This chain links TRBV28 with TRBJ2-4; TRBD2 might be the D (6 bases). The germline V and J ends were trimmed by 5 bases and 8 bases, with 19 bases remaining between them. The CDR3 sequence is 15 residues long. Germline CDR1 reads MDHEN; CDR2 reads SYDVKM. CDR3 sequence reads: CASSPYLDGSDIQYF. CDR3 DNA: TGTGCCAGCAGTCCCTACCTGGACGGGAGCGACATTCAGTACTTC.

This clonotype showed up many times. The V gene is TRBV11-2, the J gene TRBJ2-1, with 7 bases that match TRBD2. Trimming cost V 4 bases and J 3 bases; bases outside gene matches: 3. Germline V gives CDR1 SGHAT, CDR2 FQNNGV. CDR3 length: 14 residues. In nucleotides, the CDR3 is TGTGCCAGCAGCTCGAGCGGGATCTACAATGAGCAGTTCTTC. This encodes CASSSSGIYNEQFF.

This rearrangement joins TRBV19 to TRBJ1-1; 7 bases agree with TRBD1. The CDR3 extends over 18 amino acids. Germline assignment: CDR1 LNHDA and CDR2 SQIVND (reference sequence). V gave up 3 bases and J gave up 0 bases; unmatched junction bases: 13. The CDR3 loop reads CASSIGLGRTGVNTEAFF. The CDR3 nucleotides are TGTGCCAGTAGTATTGGCCTTGGTCGGACAGGCGTGAACACTGAAGCTTTCTTT. The variable domain in full, with the rest retrieved from reference TRBV19 and TRBJ1-1, is DGGITQSPKYLFRKEGQNVTLSCEQNLNHDAMYWYRQDPGQGLRLIYYSQIVNDFQKGDIAEGYSVSREKKESFPLTVTSAQKNPTAFYLCASSIGLGRTGVNTEAFFGQGTRLTVV.

V and J are TRBV7-9 and TRBJ2-7; 9 bases are a match to TRBD2. Unmatched junction bases numbered 3, after V lost 2 bases and J lost 4 bases. The CDR3 totals 14 residues. CDR1 SEHNR and CDR2 FQNEAQ come from the germline V gene (reference sequence). The CDR3 is CASSLPSGGYEQYF. DNA of the CDR3: TGTGCCAGCAGCTTACCCAGCGGGGGGTACGAGCAGTACTTC.

This clonotype occurred many times. The J gene is TRBJ1-5, the V gene TRBV30; D perhaps matches TRBD1 (5 bases). The CDR3 covers 15 residues. V gave up 0 bases and J gave up 0 bases, with 9 bases separating them. The germline CDR1 and CDR2 sequences are GTSNPN and SVGIG (reference sequence). CDR3 coding DNA: TGTGCCTGGAGTGTACTAACAGGTAGCAATCAGCCCCAGCATTTT. Protein product: CAWSVLTGSNQPQHF.

This clonotype has at least ten counts. The chain recombines TRBV6-6 with TRBJ1-1; no clear D gene. Trimming left V 2 bases short and J 3 bases short, with 10 bases between. The germline V gene has CDR1 MNHNY and CDR2 SVGAGI (reference sequence). This CDR3 is 14 amino acids long. The CDR3 DNA is TGTGCCAGCAGTTACACCTCGAGGGACACTGAAGCTTTCTTT. Protein sequence: CASSYTSRDTEAFF.

This clonotype was seen repeatedly, ten times or more. The chain employs TRBV7-6 and TRBJ2-7; D possibly corresponds to TRBD1 (7 bases). The CDR3 has 15 amino acids. The V end was cut by 5 bases, the J end by 3 bases, with 17 bases between. CDR1 and CDR2 from the germline V gene are SGHVS and FNYEAQ. The DNA of the CDR3 is TGTGCCAGCAGCGCCCGGGACAGCGGGTTCTACGAGCAGTACTTC. Translating gives CASSARDSGFYEQYF.

This clonotype was counted ten times or more. The V gene is TRBV2, the J gene TRBJ2-7; TRBD2 agrees at 9 bases. Germline V gene data show CDR1 as SNHLY and CDR2 as FYNNEI. V lost 4 bases, J lost 3 bases, and 10 bases stayed unmatched. The CDR3 consists of 16 residues. The CDR3 region has the DNA TGTGCCAGCAGTGCGGATAGCGGGAGTCCATACTACGAGCAGTACTTC. The encoded protein is CASSADSGSPYYEQYF.